Given below is one TCR beta chain in context. Its antigen remains unknown. This record comes from a study of tumor and adjacent non-tumor tissue in lung cancer. Study conclusions and caveats: Tumor tissue had significantly higher TCR diversity than normal lung. Shorter survival was associated with higher TCR diversity in tumors.

The library came from three nested PCR rounds adapted from ARM-PCR protocols. Using its own MiXCR run on the multiplex PCR reads, TCRdb lists one record per CDR3 protein. The table includes about 200,000 distinct CDR3 sequences, about two thirds detected once. This sample's RNA came from whole unsorted tissue. The CDR3 sequence is 14 residues long. Germline-derived CDR1 and CDR2 are SGHRS and YFSETQ. V was clipped by 0 bases and J by 5 bases, with 10 bases between them. The specimen sequenced was lung tumor tissue. This sequence was found in a man in his 60s with non-small cell lung cancer. This chain links TRBV5-1 with TRBJ2-3, with D unresolved. The CDR3 DNA reads as TGCGCCAGCAGCTTGGATGCCTCCCTAGATACGCAGTATTTT. It translates to CASSLDASLDTQYF.